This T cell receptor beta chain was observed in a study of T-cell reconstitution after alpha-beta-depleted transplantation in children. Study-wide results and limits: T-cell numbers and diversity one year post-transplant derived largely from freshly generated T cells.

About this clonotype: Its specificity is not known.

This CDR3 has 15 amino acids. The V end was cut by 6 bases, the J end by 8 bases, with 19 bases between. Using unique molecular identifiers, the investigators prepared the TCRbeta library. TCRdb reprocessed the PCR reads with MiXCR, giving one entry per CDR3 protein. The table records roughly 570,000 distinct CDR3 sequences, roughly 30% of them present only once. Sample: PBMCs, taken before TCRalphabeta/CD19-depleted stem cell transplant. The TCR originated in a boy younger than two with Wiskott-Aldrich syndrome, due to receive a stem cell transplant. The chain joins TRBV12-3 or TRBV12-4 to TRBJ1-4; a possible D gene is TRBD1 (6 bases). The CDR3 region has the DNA TGTGCCAGCAGACTTAGACAGGCCGCGGGAGAAAAACTGTTTTTT. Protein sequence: CASRLRQAAGEKLFF.